This T cell receptor beta chain derives from a study of naive and memory T cell subsets. Sequential positive selection took CD4 T cells first, then CD8 T cells. Broader study findings: Naive repertoires, especially CD8, held a few larger clonotypes, possibly memory cells re-expressing CD45RA. From naive to CM, EM and EMRA, diversity decreased and Gini increased.

Two oligonucleotides, mixed equimolar, formed the beta constant-region primer covering TRBC1 and TRBC2. Ligated cDNA was amplified by four rounds of PCR with nested alpha and beta constant-region primers and SP2. An oligonucleotide with the SP2 primer and a 12-nucleotide UMI was ligated to the cDNA 3' end. One entry per CDR3 protein, called by TCRdb with MiXCR from the UMI-ligation and nested PCR reads. The sample records approximately 90,000 distinct CDR3 sequences, about 10% being singletons. A remark on this clonotype: Antigen: not known.

This receptor was taken from a human donor in good health. The sample consisted of naive CD4+ T cells from blood.

The CDR3 here is CASSPSGVYEQFF. Written as DNA, the CDR3 is TGCGCCAGCAGCCCCTCCGGGGTTTATGAGCAGTTCTTC. This chain uses TRBV4-1 with TRBJ2-1; perhaps TRBD2 as D (5 bases). V dropped 4 bases and J dropped 8 bases, with 12 bases sitting between them. This CDR3 is 13 amino acids long. The germline gives CDR1 MGHRA, CDR2 YSYEKL.